This TCR beta chain was captured in a study of blood T cell repertoires in COVID-19. This table comes from immunoSEQ multiplex PCR, and its TCRdb copy is limited to in-frame clones, with some not included. The table lists 150,000 to 200,000 clones, roughly 87% of them singletons, with approximately 2.1% in the top ten. Sequencing input: peripheral blood. The clonotype originates from a man younger than 30 who had recovered from COVID-19.

The CDR3 region is CASSLVVGQDFTDTQYF. DNA of the CDR3: TGTGCCAGCAGCTTGGTAGTAGGACAGGATTTCACAGATACGCAGTATTTT. This chain uses TRBV5-6 with TRBJ2-3; TRBD1 agrees at 7 bases. CDR1 is SGHDT, CDR2 YYEEEE, per germline. This CDR3 region has 17 residues. V shed 0 bases and J 2 bases; nucleotides not matched to a gene: 9.